This T cell receptor (beta chain) comes out of a study of blood T cell repertoires in COVID-19. Germline V CDR1 and CDR2: MDHEN, SYDVKM. The CDR3 runs to 17 residues. The J segment lost 7 bases and the V segment lost 5 bases, leaving 15 bases of the junction unmatched. Original processing notes: Reference gene primer amplification gave nucleated cell count estimates. Measured with immunoSEQ multiplex PCR; TCRdb has only the in-frame clones, and not every one. V and J calls and clone size are as listed in that table; D and trimming were resolved from the DNA. The top ten hold roughly a quarter of the sample, which has about 50,000 clones, roughly 91% seen once.

This chain uses TRBV28 with TRBJ2-2, with 8 bases matching TRBD2. The TCR was taken from a human donor in a cohort sampled during active COVID-19. The material sequenced was peripheral blood. In DNA form, the CDR3 reads TGTGCCAGCAGTCCCCTGAACGGGGGGGGCCTCGGCGGGGAGCTGTTTTTT. The encoded protein is CASSPLNGGGLGGELFF.